One and the same sample provided the 27 T cell receptor beta chains below, sequenced in a study of Tregs in tolerant kidney transplant recipients. Produced via immunoSEQ multiplex PCR; TCRdb's table is partial and in-frame only. The sample lists tens of thousands of clones; roughly nine tenths were seen once. Related graft donors supplied nonmyeloablative bone marrow transplants, and mixed chimerism was transient. The sample consisted of CD4+ T cells from blood (PBMCs), taken 24 months after the transplant. The origin of the receptors is a human patient who received a combined kidney and bone marrow transplant. Some T cells may trace back to the graft donor.

V and J are TRBV7-9 and TRBJ1-2; D perhaps matches TRBD1 (5 bases). Looked up from germline, CDR1 is SEHNR and CDR2 is FQNEAQ (reference sequence). CDR3 size: 18 residues. Trimming removed 0 bases from V and 0 bases from J, with 17 bases in between. DNA of the CDR3: TGTGCCAGCAGCTTAGCAAGGGCAGGGACTCAAGCTAACTATGGCTACACCTTC. Translating it yields CASSLARAGTQANYGYTF.

The rearrangement joins TRBV10-3 to TRBJ2-5; 12 bases are a match to TRBD2. J gave up 4 bases and V 5 bases, and 8 bases lay outside the gene matches. The CDR3 consists of 16 residues. Germline V gene data show CDR1 as ENHRY and CDR2 as SYGVKD. The CDR3 reads CAISPRLAGEGETQYF. CDR3 coding DNA: TGTGCCATCAGTCCCCGACTAGCGGGGGAAGGAGAGACCCAGTACTTC.

J is TRBJ2-1 and V is TRBV18; TRBD1 matches at 9 bases. This CDR3 is built from 18 residues. The germline V gene encodes CDR1 KGHSH and CDR2 LQKENI. Trimming took 2 bases from V and 10 from J; bases not matched to a gene: 18. CDR3 bases: TGTGCCAGCTCACCATGGACCCCCGGGACAGGGACAAGGTGGGAGCAGTTCTTC. Residues: CASSPWTPGTGTRWEQFF.

The chain combines TRBV4-1 with TRBJ2-2; maybe TRBD1 (5 bases). The V end was cut by 5 bases, the J end by 2 bases, with 12 bases between. Germline V lookup: CDR1 MGHRA, CDR2 YSYEKL. The CDR3 is made up of 15 amino acids. CDR3 nucleotides: TGCGCCAGCAGCTCCTATGACAGCAACACCGGGGAGCTGTTTTTT. This encodes CASSSYDSNTGELFF.

CDR3 protein: CASSQHKSGRGTPMNTEAFF. The CDR3 nucleotides read TGCGCCAGCAGTCAACACAAATCGGGCAGGGGAACGCCTATGAACACTGAAGCTTTCTTT. This sequence joins TRBV23-1 and TRBJ1-1, with a possible D match to TRBD1 (6 bases). TRBV23-1 qualifies as an ORF whose function is uncertain. The ends were cut back, 2 bases at V and 0 bases at J, with 25 bases in the middle. The CDR3 has 20 amino acids.

The V gene is TRBV23-1, the J gene TRBJ1-5, with D possibly being TRBD1 (6 bases). TRBV23-1 is identified as an open reading frame with a role that is uncertain. CDR3 length: 19 residues. V was cut by 1 base and J by 5 bases, with 24 bases left in between. The CDR3: CASSQLVLGTINPHQPQHF. CDR3 DNA sequence: TGCGCCAGCAGTCAATTGGTACTTGGGACAATTAACCCCCATCAGCCCCAGCATTTT.

The rearrangement links TRBV7-3 to TRBJ2-1, with 10 bases aligning to TRBD2. Losses at the gene ends were 4 bases for V and 4 bases for J; bases not matched to a gene: 13. This CDR3 region has 18 residues. Per the germline V gene, CDR1 is SGHTA and CDR2 is FQGTGA. For the CDR3, the DNA is TGTGCCAGCAGCTCCGGGCCTCCGGGACTAGCGAATTACAATGAGCAGTTCTTC. Translated, it gives CASSSGPPGLANYNEQFF.

Note on this clone: Other DNA sequences from this sample encode an identical CDR3 as well. The chain combines TRBV5-1 with TRBJ1-6, with D possibly TRBD1 on 6 matching bases. The CDR3 totals 14 residues. Germline CDR1 and CDR2: SGHRS and YFSETQ. V was trimmed by 2 bases and J by 7 bases, leaving 10 bases between them. CDR3 protein: CASSLRQENSPLHF. CDR3 DNA: TGCGCCAGCAGCTTACGACAGGAAAATTCACCCCTCCACTTT.

This chain links TRBV5-3 with TRBJ1-6; 7 bases align to TRBD1. TRBV5-3 belongs to the ORF category, with a function that is uncertain. V gave up 9 bases and J gave up 8 bases; unmatched junction bases: 11. This CDR3 comprises 14 residues. CDR3 nucleotide sequence: TGTGCCACAATACAGGGGTCCCTCGATTCACCCCTCCACTTT. This gives the protein CATIQGSLDSPLHF.

The chain couples TRBV11-3 to TRBJ2-5; 7 bases match TRBD1. CDR3 length equals 15 residues. Germline V CDR1 and CDR2: SGHNT, YENEEA. J lost 5 bases, V lost 5 bases, and 11 bases had no gene match. As DNA, the CDR3 is TGTGCCAGCAGCCCGCTCTTGACAGGGTACGAGACCCAGTACTTC. Amino acids: CASSPLLTGYETQYF. The variable domain in full, completed from reference TRBV11-3 and TRBJ2-5, reads EAGVVQSPRYKIIEKKQPVAFWCNPISGHNTLYWYLQNLGQGPELLIRYENEEAVDDSQLPKDRFSAERLKGVDSTLKIQPAELGDSAVYLCASSPLLTGYETQYFGPGTRLLVL.

The chain recombines TRBV18 with TRBJ2-2; 10 nucleotides agree with TRBD1. The CDR3 sequence is 16 residues long. Germline loops: CDR1 KGHSH, CDR2 LQKENI. V dropped 3 bases and J dropped 4; count of bases not matched to a gene: 5. The CDR3: CASSPHWDRGTGELFF. CDR3 coding DNA: TGTGCCAGCTCACCTCATTGGGACAGGGGCACCGGGGAGCTGTTTTTT.

This clone was recorded once. The rearrangement links TRBV7-9 to TRBJ2-2, with D possibly TRBD2 on 7 matching bases. Trimming cost V 4 bases and J 4 bases, with 22 bases left between them. CDR1 is SEHNR and CDR2 is FQNEAQ in the germline V gene (reference sequence). CDR3 size: 18 residues. The CDR3 DNA reads TGTGCCAGCAGCTCCCCCACTAGCGTGGGGGCGAGCACCGGGGAGCTGTTTTTT. Translated, it gives CASSSPTSVGASTGELFF.

V is TRBV19 and J is TRBJ2-5, with 8 bases that match TRBD1. Losses at the gene ends were 4 bases for V and 4 bases for J; bases not matched to a gene: 11. Germline CDR1 and CDR2: LNHDA and SQIVND (reference sequence). The CDR3 runs to 16 residues. CDR3 nucleotides: TGTGCCAGTAGTACCGGGACAGGCAATCAAGGAGAGACCCAGTACTTC. Residues: CASSTGTGNQGETQYF.

This rearrangement joins TRBV28 to TRBJ1-5, with 7 bases lining up with TRBD1. CDR3 length: 14 amino acids. After removal of 5 bases from V and 5 bases from J, the junction contained 6 bases not matched to a gene. The germline gives CDR1 MDHEN, CDR2 SYDVKM. The CDR3 loop reads CASSRQGFYQPQHF. The CDR3 DNA is TGTGCCAGCAGTCGACAGGGTTTTTATCAGCCCCAGCATTTT. Combining the CDR3 with reference TRBV28 and TRBJ1-5 gives the whole variable domain DVKVTQSSRYLVKRTGEKVFLECVQDMDHENMFWYRQDPGLGLRLIYFSYDVKMKEKGDIPEGYSVSREKKERFSLILESASTNQTSMYLCASSRQGFYQPQHFGDGTRLSIL.

V is TRBV18 and J is TRBJ1-1, with 9 bases matching TRBD1. Germline V CDR1 and CDR2: KGHSH, LQKENI. The CDR3 is 12 amino acids. V was clipped by 6 bases and J by 7 bases; unmatched bases: 3. The CDR3 sequence: CASSQGQGEAFF. The CDR3 DNA follows: TGTGCCAGCTCCCAGGGACAGGGTGAAGCTTTCTTT.

V gene TRBV11-2 combines with J gene TRBJ2-1; no clear D. Trimming removed 1 base from V and 0 bases from J, with 10 bases in between. The CDR3 extends over 16 amino acids. Per germline, CDR1 SGHAT and CDR2 FQNNGV. As DNA, the CDR3 is TGTGCCAGCAGCTTAGGACTCCACCCCTCCTACAATGAGCAGTTCTTC. Residues: CASSLGLHPSYNEQFF.

The chain is built from TRBV30 and TRBJ2-3; D might be TRBD2 (6 bases). Germline V CDR1 and CDR2: GTSNPN, SVGIG (reference sequence). This CDR3 has 12 residues. Trimming removed 5 bases from V and 4 bases from J, with 10 bases in between. The CDR3 loop reads CAWSRDSDTQYF. In nucleotides, the CDR3 is TGTGCCTGGTCACGGGACTCAGATACGCAGTATTTT.

The CDR3 DNA follows: TGTGCCAGCAGCTTAACGGGACAGGGGTACGAGCAGTACTTC. This gives the protein CASSLTGQGYEQYF. The V gene is TRBV7-8, the J gene TRBJ2-7; TRBD1 matches at 10 bases. CDR3 size: 14 residues. Germline-derived CDR1 and CDR2 are SGHVS and FQNEAQ. V gave up 2 bases and J gave up 4 bases; unmatched junction bases: 2.

This chain uses TRBV7-9 with TRBJ2-7; TRBD2 matches at 9 bases. The CDR3 extends over 15 amino acids. Germline V gene lookup returns CDR1 SEHNR and CDR2 FQNEAQ (reference sequence). V trimming: 2 bases; J trimming: 6 bases; junction bases outside the gene matches: 8. The CDR3 DNA follows: TGTGCCAGCAGCTTACTAGCGGGAAGCTTATCCGAGCAGTACTTC. It specifies CASSLLAGSLSEQYF.

This chain connects TRBV21-1 to TRBJ2-6; TRBD2 reflects the table's D call only, with no check against the DNA. TRBV21-1 has pseudogene status. The CDR3 extends over 20 amino acids. The CDR3 reads CASSLNSGIEIRSGANVLTF. The CDR3 DNA reads as TGTGCCAGCAGCTTAAATTCGGGGATAGAAATACGCTCTGGGGCCAACGTCCTGACTTTC.

V and J are TRBV5-1 and TRBJ2-5, with TRBD2 as a possible D gene (5 bases). V gave up 0 bases and J gave up 11 bases, with 14 bases separating them. The CDR3 is made up of 13 amino acids. CDR1 and CDR2 from the germline V gene are SGHRS and YFSETQ. CDR3 amino acids: CASSLARGMWQYF. For the CDR3, the DNA is TGCGCCAGCAGCTTGGCGCGAGGGATGTGGCAGTACTTC.

This clone has only one observation. V usage is TRBV2 and J usage is TRBJ2-7; a possible D gene is TRBD1 (5 bases). This CDR3 contains 15 residues. V lost 6 bases, J lost 2 bases, and 17 bases lay in between. Germline V gene sequence: CDR1 SNHLY, CDR2 FYNNEI. The CDR3 nucleotides read TGTGCCAGCAGGCCGACAGAGTACGGTCCCTACGAGCAGTACTTC. It translates to CASRPTEYGPYEQYF.

In DNA, the CDR3 is TGTGCCAGCAGCTTTTCCCAGCGGGGGGGCCCCGGGGAGCTGTTTTTT. Encoded protein: CASSFSQRGGPGELFF. The chain uses TRBV7-8 and TRBJ2-2; TRBD2 agrees at 10 bases. The CDR3 is 16 amino acids. Germline CDR1 SGHVS, CDR2 FQNEAQ. The V and J ends lost 3 bases and 6 bases, in that order; junction bases with no gene match: 7.

This chain connects TRBV7-2 to TRBJ2-5; 10 nucleotides agree with TRBD2. Germline assignment: CDR1 SGHTA and CDR2 FQGNSA. J lost 5 bases, V lost 4 bases, and 4 bases had no gene match. The CDR3 is 14 amino acids. The CDR3 spells CASSSSGRRETQYF. CDR3 bases: TGTGCCAGCAGCTCTAGCGGGAGAAGGGAGACCCAGTACTTC.

The chain employs TRBV30 and TRBJ1-1; possibly TRBD1 for D (5 bases). The V end lost 5 bases, the J end lost 4 bases, and 11 bases lay between the germline ends. The CDR3 has 12 residues. Germline V gene lookup returns CDR1 GTSNPN and CDR2 SVGIG (reference sequence). This CDR3 reads CAWLGGATEAFF. In DNA form, the CDR3 reads TGTGCCTGGCTCGGCGGGGCCACTGAAGCTTTCTTT.

V is TRBV18 and J is TRBJ1-1; D might be TRBD1 (5 bases). The CDR3 is 13 amino acids. V lost 1 base, J lost 10 bases, and 13 bases lay in between. CDR1 is KGHSH, CDR2 LQKENI, per germline. The CDR3 nucleotides are TGTGCCAGCTCACCACTGTCGGGGGACGGAGCTTTCTTT. Its protein is CASSPLSGDGAFF.

This clone was observed a single time. This chain uses TRBV5-1 with TRBJ2-3, with TRBD1 as a possible D gene (6 bases). Germline CDR1 and CDR2: SGHRS and YFSETQ. V was trimmed by 4 bases and J by 2 bases, leaving 20 bases between them. The CDR3 spans 17 residues. The CDR3 sequence: CASSQSPTGLYTDTQYF. The CDR3 DNA follows: TGCGCCAGCAGCCAAAGTCCTACAGGGCTTTACACAGATACGCAGTATTTT.